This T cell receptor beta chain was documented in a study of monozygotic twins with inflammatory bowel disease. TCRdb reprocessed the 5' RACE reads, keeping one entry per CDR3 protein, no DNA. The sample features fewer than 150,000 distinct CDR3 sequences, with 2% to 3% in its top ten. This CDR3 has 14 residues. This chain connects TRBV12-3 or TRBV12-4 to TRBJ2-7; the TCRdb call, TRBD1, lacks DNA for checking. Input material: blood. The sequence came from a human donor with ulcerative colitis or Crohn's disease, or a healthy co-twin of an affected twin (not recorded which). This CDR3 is CASSLGTATYEQYF.